These 4 T cell receptor beta chains came from one sample sequenced in a study of blood T cell repertoires in COVID-19. Method: immunoSEQ multiplex PCR; TCRdb's copy keeps in-frame clones and lacks some. The sample lists about 100,000 clones; around 83% were seen once. Sequencing was performed on peripheral blood. The receptors originated from a human donor in a cohort sampled during active COVID-19.

This clone was seen only once. CDR3 sequence (DNA): TGCGCCAGCAGTGTAGTAGCAGGGGTAATTAGGTCCTACGAGCAGTACTTC. Protein sequence: CASSVVAGVIRSYEQYF. This chain links TRBV10-1 with TRBJ2-7, with a weak D call TRBD1 (6 bases). Germline V gene lookup returns CDR1 WNHNN and CDR2 SYGVQD (reference sequence). The CDR3 loop spans 17 amino acids. Trimming took 4 bases from V and 1 from J, leaving 20 bases between them.

V gene TRBV7-2 combines with J gene TRBJ2-7; 7 bases map to TRBD1. This CDR3 has 14 residues. Germline-derived CDR1 and CDR2 are SGHTA and FQGNSA. Losses at the gene ends were 5 bases for V and 2 bases for J; bases not matched to a gene: 6. CDR3 nucleotide sequence: TGTGCCAGCAGCCCAGGACAGGTCACCTACGAGCAGTACTTC. The encoded protein is CASSPGQVTYEQYF.

The chain carries TRBV27 and TRBJ2-3; D gene ambiguous. CDR1 and CDR2 from the germline V gene are MNHEY and SMNVEV (reference sequence). Trimming left V 7 bases short and J 6 bases short, with 14 bases between. This CDR3 comprises 13 residues. This CDR3 is CASMDPGWDTQYF. In DNA, the CDR3 is TGTGCCAGCATGGATCCGGGTTGGGATACGCAGTATTTT.

The J gene is TRBJ1-1, the V gene TRBV7-9; 8 bases are a match to TRBD1. Germline assignment: CDR1 SEHNR and CDR2 FQNEAQ (reference sequence). V lost 5 bases, J lost 0 bases, and 5 bases stayed unmatched. The CDR3 is made up of 15 amino acids. CDR3 protein: CASSPAGGMNTEAFF. In DNA form, the CDR3 reads TGTGCCAGCAGCCCCGCAGGGGGCATGAACACTGAAGCTTTCTTT.